This T cell receptor (beta chain) was identified in a study of cytomegalovirus exposure and HLA in healthy donors. Nominally healthy donors were sampled, though unrecorded immune exposures were likely. This clone was counted a single time. Its antigen is unidentified. This CDR3 is built from 15 residues. CDR1 and CDR2 from the germline V gene are MNHEY and SMNVEV (reference sequence). Trimming took 4 bases from V and 8 from J, leaving 18 bases between them. Broader study findings: Sequencing depth across donors, presence/absence analyses assumed, was roughly uniform. There were several of the most significant clusters that appeared linked to common viral pathogens in a later analysis.

The PCR employed 60 Vbeta primers together with 13 Jbeta primers. Sequencing was performed with immunoSEQ multiplex PCR; in TCRdb, only in-frame clones are kept and a portion is missing. The repertoire holds approximately 190,000 clones, with around 83% as singletons. Sequenced input: PBMCs. The chain is built from TRBV27 and TRBJ2-1; D is perhaps TRBD2 (5 bases). This TCR came from a man between 35 and 55 years old in good health and CMV-seropositive. The CDR3 DNA is TGTGCCAGCAGTTCCAGCGGCGGCTGGGTGGATGAGCAGTTCTTC. Translation: CASSSSGGWVDEQFF.